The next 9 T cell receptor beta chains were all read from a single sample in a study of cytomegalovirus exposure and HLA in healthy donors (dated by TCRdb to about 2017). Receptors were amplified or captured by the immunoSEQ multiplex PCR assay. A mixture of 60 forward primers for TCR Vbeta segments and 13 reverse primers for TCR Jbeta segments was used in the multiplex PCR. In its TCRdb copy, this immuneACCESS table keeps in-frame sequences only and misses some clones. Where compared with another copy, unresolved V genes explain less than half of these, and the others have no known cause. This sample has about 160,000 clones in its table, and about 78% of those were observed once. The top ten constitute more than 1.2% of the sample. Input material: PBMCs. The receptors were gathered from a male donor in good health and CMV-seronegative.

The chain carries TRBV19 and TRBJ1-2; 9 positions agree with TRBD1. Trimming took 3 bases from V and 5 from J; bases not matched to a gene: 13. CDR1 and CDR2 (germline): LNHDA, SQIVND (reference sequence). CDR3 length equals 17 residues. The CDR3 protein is CASSIPIRTGAEYGYTF. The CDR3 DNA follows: TGTGCCAGTAGTATTCCAATAAGGACAGGGGCGGAATATGGCTACACCTTC.

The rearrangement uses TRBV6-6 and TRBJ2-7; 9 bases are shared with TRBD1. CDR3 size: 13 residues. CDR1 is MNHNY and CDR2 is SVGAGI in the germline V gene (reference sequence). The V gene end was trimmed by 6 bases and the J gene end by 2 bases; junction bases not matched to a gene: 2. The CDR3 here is CASRGTGTYEQYF. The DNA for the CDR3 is TGTGCCAGCAGAGGGACAGGGACCTACGAGCAGTACTTC.

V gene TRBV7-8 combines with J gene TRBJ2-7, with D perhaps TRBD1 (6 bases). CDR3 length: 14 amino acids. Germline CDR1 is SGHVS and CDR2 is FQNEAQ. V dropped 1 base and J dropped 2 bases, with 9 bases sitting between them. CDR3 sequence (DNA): TGTGCCAGCAGCTTAGGGGACACAACCTACGAGCAGTACTTC. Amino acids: CASSLGDTTYEQYF.

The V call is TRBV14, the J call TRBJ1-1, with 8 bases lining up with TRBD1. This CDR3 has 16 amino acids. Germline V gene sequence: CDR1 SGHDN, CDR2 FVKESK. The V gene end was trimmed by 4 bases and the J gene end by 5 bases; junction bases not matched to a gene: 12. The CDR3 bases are TGTGCCAGCAGCCCTGGACAGGGTCGGGGTGGTACTGAAGCTTTCTTT. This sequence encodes CASSPGQGRGGTEAFF.

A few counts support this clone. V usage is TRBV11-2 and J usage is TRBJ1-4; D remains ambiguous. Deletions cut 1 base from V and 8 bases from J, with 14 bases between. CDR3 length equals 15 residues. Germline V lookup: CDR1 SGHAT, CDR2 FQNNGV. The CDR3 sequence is CASSLGGLSGEKLFF. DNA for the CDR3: TGTGCCAGCAGCTTAGGAGGCCTTTCGGGAGAAAAACTGTTTTTT.

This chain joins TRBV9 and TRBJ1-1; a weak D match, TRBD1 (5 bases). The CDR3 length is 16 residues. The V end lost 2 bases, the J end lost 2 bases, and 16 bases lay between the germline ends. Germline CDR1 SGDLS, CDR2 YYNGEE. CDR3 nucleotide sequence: TGTGCCAGCAGCGTCTCTTCCGGGGGGATCAACACTGAAGCTTTCTTT. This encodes CASSVSSGGINTEAFF.

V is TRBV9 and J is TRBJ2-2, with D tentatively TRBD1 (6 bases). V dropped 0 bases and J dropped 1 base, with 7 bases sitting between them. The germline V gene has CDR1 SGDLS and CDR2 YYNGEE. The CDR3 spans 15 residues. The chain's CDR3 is CASSVGGQNTGELFF. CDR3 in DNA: TGTGCCAGCAGCGTAGGGGGACAGAACACCGGGGAGCTGTTTTTT.

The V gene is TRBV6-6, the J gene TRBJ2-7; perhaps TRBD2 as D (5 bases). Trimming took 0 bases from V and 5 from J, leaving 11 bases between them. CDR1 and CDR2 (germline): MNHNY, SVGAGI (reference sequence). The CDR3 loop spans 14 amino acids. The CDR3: CASSYSRRSDEQYF. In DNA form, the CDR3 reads TGTGCCAGCAGTTACTCGCGGAGGAGCGACGAGCAGTACTTC.

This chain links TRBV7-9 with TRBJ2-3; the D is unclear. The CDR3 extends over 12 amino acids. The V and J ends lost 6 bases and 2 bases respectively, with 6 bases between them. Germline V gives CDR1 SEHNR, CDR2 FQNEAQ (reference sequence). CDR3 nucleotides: TGTGCCAGCAGATACATCACAGATACGCAGTATTTT. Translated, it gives CASRYITDTQYF. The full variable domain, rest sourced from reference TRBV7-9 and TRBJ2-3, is DTGVSQNPRHKITKRGQNVTFRCDPISEHNRLYWYRQTLGQGPEFLTYFQNEAQLEKSRLLSDRFSAERPKGSFSTLEIQRTEQGDSAMYLCASRYITDTQYFGPGTRLTVL.